The T cell receptor beta chain described here comes from a study of T-cell memory formation after mild COVID-19. Study background: Clustering of TCRs was largely donor specific.

The CDR3 is 16 amino acids. Germline-derived CDR1 and CDR2 are SGHRS and YFSETQ. Trimming removed 4 bases from V and 4 bases from J; junction bases left unmatched: 5. This clonotype has only a few counts. Its antigen is not known. Amplification by 5'RACE using constant-segment primers produced TCR alpha and TCR beta cDNA libraries that carried sample barcodes and UMIs. MiXCR, applied by TCRdb to the 5' RACE reads, yields one record per CDR3 protein. The table records roughly 620,000 distinct CDR3 sequences, more than 15% of them present only once. Study results and limitations: The finding that pre-infection memory included some responding clones suggested that cross-reactive memory joined.

The chain joins TRBV5-1 to TRBJ2-5; 15 bases line up with TRBD2. The TCR was taken from an adult woman who had mild COVID-19 (a few samples of this study predate the infection). Cell type and time point are not known. The material sequenced was PBMCs or a T cell subset sorted from them (not recorded which). The CDR3 loop is CASSTPGLAGGETQYF. The CDR3 bases are TGCGCCAGCAGCACCCCGGGACTAGCGGGAGGAGAGACCCAGTACTTC. Filled out from reference TRBV5-1 and TRBJ2-5, the complete variable domain reads KAGVTQTPRYLIKTRGQQVTLSCSPISGHRSVSWYQQTPGQGLQFLFEYFSETQRNKGNFPGRFSGRQFSNSRSEMNVSTLELGDSALYLCASSTPGLAGGETQYFGPGTRLLVL.